This T cell receptor beta chain was recorded in a study of OX40 agonist ivuxolimab in advanced cancers. Study results and limitations: In general, CD8+ T cells held more expanded clones than CD4+ did, on average.

The table came from immunoSEQ multiplex PCR; TCRdb's copy has only in-frame clones and leaves some out. The sample lists 40,000 or so clones; roughly 86% were seen once. In this sample, this clone turned up once. Antigen: not known. The TCR was taken from an adult with an advanced solid tumor such as melanoma, head and neck, liver or kidney cancer. Sequencing was performed on CD4+ or CD8+ T cells sorted from blood, taken in a trial of the OX40 agonist ivuxolimab.

The CDR3 loop reads CASSGAGGDEQFF. CDR3 DNA: TGCGCCAGCAGTGGGGCAGGGGGCGATGAGCAGTTCTTC. This chain joins TRBV10-1 and TRBJ2-1; 8 nucleotides match TRBD1. This CDR3 spans 13 amino acids. CDR1 is WNHNN, CDR2 SYGVQD, per germline (reference sequence). The junction had 4 bases not matched to a gene; V was cut back by 4 bases and J by 8 bases.